The sequence of this T cell receptor (beta chain) was determined in a study of OX40 agonist ivuxolimab in advanced cancers. Study overall: Ivuxolimab was administered intravenously to patients at 0.01 to 10 mg/kg every 2 weeks. Findings and limits, study-wide: Expanded clones were, on average, more numerous in CD8+ T cells than in CD4+. In the 0.1 to 3.0 mg/kg range, CD4+ and CD8+ blood T cells had expanded clonally by week 6.

Data came from immunoSEQ multiplex PCR; TCRdb stores just in-frame clones and leaves some out. The sample records under 25,000 clones, 70% to 80% being singletons. There are 13 residues in the CDR3. Germline V gives CDR1 SGHTA, CDR2 FQGTGA. With V trimmed by 2 bases and J by 14 bases, 4 bases remained unmatched. Note on this clone: The antigen is not known.

The input for sequencing was CD4+ or CD8+ T cells sorted from blood, taken in a trial of the OX40 agonist ivuxolimab. This sequence was found in an adult with an advanced solid tumor such as melanoma, head and neck, liver or kidney cancer. This chain joins TRBV7-3 and TRBJ2-3, with TRBD2 matching over 13 bases. CDR3 nucleotides: TGTGCCAGCAGCTTAGGGGGACTAGCGGGACTGTATTTT. Translating gives CASSLGGLAGLYF.